The 21 T cell receptor beta chains given below trace back to one sample, sequenced in a study of regulatory T cells in long-lasting Graves disease. Time point specified: newly diagnosed GD, antithyroid drugs for less than 3 months. After RNA was extracted from PBMCs, the TCR library was made from it. For TCR beta, libraries came from iRepertoire HTBI primers and Arm-PCR of CDR3 regions. Each CDR3 protein is one row after TCRdb ran MiXCR on the multiplex PCR reads. The table records about 620,000 distinct CDR3 sequences, roughly 15% of them present only once. These same data were also listed under a study on T cells in Graves' hyperthyroidism and ophthalmopathy.

Sequences were derived from peripheral blood mononuclear cells (PBMCs), sampled at new diagnosis, from a patient treated with antithyroid drugs. The source is a woman in her twenties or thirties with Graves disease.

This clonotype was counted between two and nine times. This sequence joins TRBV19 and TRBJ1-1; D is unclear. The V gene's germline CDR1 is LNHDA and CDR2 SQIVND (reference sequence). The CDR3 loop spans 13 amino acids. Deletions cut 3 bases from V and 0 bases from J, with 5 bases between. The CDR3 here is CASSMKLNTEAFF. As DNA, the CDR3 is TGTGCCAGTAGTATGAAGTTGAACACTGAAGCTTTCTTT. The full variable domain, completed using reference TRBV19 and TRBJ1-1, is DGGITQSPKYLFRKEGQNVTLSCEQNLNHDAMYWYRQDPGQGLRLIYYSQIVNDFQKGDIAEGYSVSREKKESFPLTVTSAQKNPTAFYLCASSMKLNTEAFFGQGTRLTVV.

The table lists this clonotype with many counts. The genes are TRBV7-2 and TRBJ2-5; 9 positions match TRBD1. V was clipped by 3 bases and J by 5 bases; unmatched bases: 7. The CDR3 is 15 residues long. CDR1 SGHTA and CDR2 FQGNSA come from the germline V gene. CDR3 region: CASSFRQGVVETQYF. CDR3 coding DNA: TGTGCCAGCAGCTTCCGACAGGGGGTTGTGGAGACCCAGTACTTC.

The rearrangement uses TRBV29-1 and TRBJ1-2; D perhaps matches TRBD1 (6 bases). Per germline, CDR1 SQVTM and CDR2 ANQGSEA. Trimming took 4 bases from V and 6 from J, leaving 15 bases between them. This CDR3 has 13 amino acids. The CDR3 DNA reads as TGCAGCGTTGGGGCCGGGACAAGAGATGGCTACACCTTC. Translated, it gives CSVGAGTRDGYTF.

Points on this clonotype: A much larger clonotype is one base distant, so this may be a read error. The V and J genes are TRBV7-2 and TRBJ2-1, with D perhaps matching TRBD2 (7 bases). Trimming left V 5 bases short and J 2 bases short, with 19 bases between. Germline assignment: CDR1 SGHTA and CDR2 FQGNSA. This CDR3 has 17 residues. The chain's CDR3 is CASSPRAGAGTYNEQFF. CDR3 in DNA: TGTGCCAGCAGCCCTAGGGCGGGGGCGGGGACCTACAATGAGCAGTTCTTC. The whole variable domain, filled in from reference TRBV7-2 and TRBJ2-1, reads GAGVSQSPSNKVTEKGKDVELRCDPISGHTALYWYRQSLGQGLEFLIYFQGNSAPDKSGLPSDRFSAERTGGSVSTLTIQRTQQEDSAVYLCASSPRAGAGTYNEQFFGPGTRLTVL.

This clonotype was seen a handful of times. This sequence joins TRBV9 and TRBJ2-7, with 9 bases identical to TRBD2. CDR3 length: 16 residues. V shed 1 base, J shed 3 bases, and the junction held 8 bases outside the gene matches. From germline, CDR1 is SGDLS and CDR2 YYNGEE. CDR3 sequence: CASSVSAGGPGYEQYF. In DNA, the CDR3 is TGTGCCAGCAGCGTAAGCGCGGGAGGGCCGGGCTACGAGCAGTACTTC.

This clonotype was counted a few times. The J gene is TRBJ2-1, the V gene TRBV20-1; 10 bases map to TRBD2. From germline, CDR1 is DFQATT and CDR2 SNEGSKA (reference sequence). The CDR3 consists of 15 residues. V lost 2 bases and J lost 3; bases outside the gene matches: 4. CDR3 bases: TGCAGTGCTAGACTCCTAGCGGGGGTCTACAATGAGCAGTTCTTC. This gives the protein CSARLLAGVYNEQFF.

This clonotype was detected only a few times. The chain combines TRBV9 with TRBJ1-5; tentative D call: TRBD1 (5 bases). The CDR3 covers 14 residues. Germline V lookup: CDR1 SGDLS, CDR2 YYNGEE. Trimming shortened V by 0 bases and J by 3 bases, and 7 bases separated the two germline ends. The DNA for the CDR3 is TGTGCCAGCAGCGTAGGGGACGTCAATCAGCCCCAGCATTTT. Its protein is CASSVGDVNQPQHF.

The V gene is TRBV28, the J gene TRBJ1-2; the match to TRBD1 covers 7 bases. The CDR3 length is 16 residues. The V segment lost 4 bases and the J segment 3 bases; nucleotides outside the gene matches: 11. The germline CDR1 and CDR2 sequences are MDHEN and SYDVKM. In nucleotides, the CDR3 is TGTGCCAGCAGTTCCCCCAGGGGGGGTAAATACTATGGCTACACCTTC. This codes for CASSSPRGGKYYGYTF.

The sample holds many counts of this clonotype. The chain couples TRBV6-2 or TRBV6-3 to TRBJ2-5, with D tentatively TRBD1 (5 bases). Germline CDR1 reads MNHEY; CDR2 reads SVGEGT. The CDR3 consists of 14 residues. The V gene lost 6 bases and the J gene lost 2 bases, with 13 bases spanning the gap. For the CDR3, the DNA is TGTGCCAGCAGACCACAGGATCAACAAGAGACCCAGTACTTC. It translates to CASRPQDQQETQYF.

The chain uses TRBV20-1 and TRBJ2-3; no firm D call. The CDR3 extends over 17 amino acids. The V gene lost 0 bases and the J gene lost 5 bases, with 21 bases spanning the gap. CDR1 DFQATT and CDR2 SNEGSKA come from the germline V gene (reference sequence). The CDR3 coding sequence is TGCAGTGCTAGAGATTGGCTCGGAGAGTCGGCCCTAGATACGCAGTATTTT. This translates into CSARDWLGESALDTQYF.

This clonotype was seen just once. This may arise from a read error, as a much more abundant clone is one base away. V gene TRBV6-4 combines with J gene TRBJ2-7, with 9 positions matching TRBD2. V trimming: 5 bases; J trimming: 3 bases; junction bases outside the gene matches: 14. CDR1 and CDR2 from the germline V gene are MRHNA and SNTAGT. This CDR3 is 17 amino acids long. CDR3 nucleotide sequence: TGTGCCAGCAGTCCCGAGTATGCGGGAGGGCTATACTACGAGCAGTACTTC. Encoded protein: CASSPEYAGGLYYEQYF.

Details on this clonotype: The germline gene is not matched at one end of the junction; a read error may be the cause. The genes are TRBV5-1 and TRBJ1-2, with 8 bases lining up with TRBD1. Per germline, CDR1 SGHRS and CDR2 YFSETQ. The CDR3 length is 15 residues. For the CDR3, the DNA is TGTGCCAGCAGCTTCGGGGCAGGGGGCGACTATGGCTACACCTTC. Protein sequence: CASSFGAGGDYGYTF.

In its sample, this clonotype was seen many times. V usage is TRBV6-1 and J usage is TRBJ1-6; D is ambiguous. Per the germline V gene, CDR1 is MNHNS and CDR2 is SASEGT. V was shortened by 2 bases and J by 10 bases, with 12 bases between the two germline ends. This CDR3 is built from 14 residues. The CDR3 nucleotides read TGTGCCAGCAGTGAAATCGGCCCTCAGTCACCCCTCCACTTT. This encodes CASSEIGPQSPLHF.

The V call is TRBV24-1, the J call TRBJ2-1; D not certain. Germline V gene data show CDR1 as KGHDR and CDR2 as SFDVKD. This CDR3 region has 16 residues. V was clipped by 5 bases and J by 8 bases, with 21 bases between them. CDR3 in DNA: TGTGCCACCAGTGTGGGGAAGGGCCTCGTTAGTGATGAGCAGTTCTTC. Its translation: CATSVGKGLVSDEQFF.

A remark on this clonotype: This is likely an artifact of a read error, given a far larger clone one base away. The chain is built from TRBV7-3 and TRBJ1-2; the D is unclear. Germline CDR1 SGHTA, CDR2 FQGTGA. The CDR3 sequence is 14 residues long. Trimming left V 6 bases short and J 4 bases short, with 15 bases between. CDR3 sequence reads: CASSDPSQIYGYTF. Here the CDR3 DNA reads TGTGCCAGCAGTGACCCCAGTCAAATCTATGGCTACACCTTC.

The chain uses TRBV30 and TRBJ2-1, with 7 bases that match TRBD1. J lost 8 bases, V lost 3 bases, and 4 bases had no gene match. The CDR3 loop spans 12 amino acids. Germline values: CDR1 GTSNPN, CDR2 SVGIG (reference sequence). Here the CDR3 reads CAWRTGTHEQFF. DNA for the CDR3: TGTGCCTGGAGGACAGGGACCCATGAGCAGTTCTTC. The whole variable domain, filled in from reference TRBV30 and TRBJ2-1, reads SQTIHQWPATLVQPVGSPLSLECTVEGTSNPNLYWYRQAAGRGLQLLFYSVGIGQISSEVPQNLSASRPQDRQFILSSKKLLLSDSGFYLCAWRTGTHEQFFGPGTRLTVL.

This clonotype was recorded at least ten times. The J gene is TRBJ2-3, the V gene TRBV7-9; 9 nucleotides agree with TRBD1. The CDR3 has 14 amino acids. The germline gives CDR1 SEHNR, CDR2 FQNEAQ (reference sequence). The V segment lost 8 bases and the J segment 4 bases; nucleotides outside the gene matches: 7. The CDR3 protein is CASAGTGSADTQYF. DNA of the CDR3: TGTGCCAGCGCCGGGACAGGGTCGGCAGATACGCAGTATTTT.

A few counts support this clonotype. This rearrangement joins TRBV14 to TRBJ2-7; D may be TRBD2 (6 bases). There are 15 residues in the CDR3. CDR1 is SGHDN, CDR2 FVKESK, per germline. V was pared by 4 bases and J by 5 bases, with 18 bases between. In DNA, the CDR3 is TGTGCCAGCAGCCCTACGGACTACCTCCATAACGAGCAGTACTTC. Protein sequence: CASSPTDYLHNEQYF. The whole variable domain, filled in from reference TRBV14 and TRBJ2-7, reads EAGVTQFPSHSVIEKGQTVTLRCDPISGHDNLYWYRRVMGKEIKFLLHFVKESKQDESGMPNNRFLAERTGGTYSTLKVQPAELEDSGVYFCASSPTDYLHNEQYFGPGTRLTVT.

The chain carries TRBV12-5 and TRBJ2-2; no clear D gene. Germline CDR1 and CDR2: LGHNT and FRNRAP. The CDR3 contains 13 residues. The CDR3 DNA reads as TGTGTTAAGAAGGGTGGGAACACCGGGGAGCTGTTTTTT. Amino acid sequence: CVKKGGNTGELFF.

This clonotype was picked up many times. This chain links TRBV6-5 with TRBJ2-7; D might be TRBD1 (5 bases). The CDR3 length is 14 residues. V lost 0 bases and J 1 base, leaving 7 bases between the germline ends. Germline CDR1 and CDR2: MNHEY and SVGAGI. The CDR3 sequence: CASSYSAGSYEQYF. The CDR3 nucleotides read TGTGCCAGCAGTTACTCGGCAGGGTCCTACGAGCAGTACTTC.

This clonotype was seen only a few times. The rearrangement links TRBV24-1 to TRBJ1-2, with TRBD1 identical over 7 bases. CDR3 length: 15 residues. Germline CDR1 reads KGHDR; CDR2 reads SFDVKD. V was clipped by 4 bases and J by 2 bases; unmatched bases: 6. This chain's CDR3 is CATSETGKINYGYTF. In DNA, the CDR3 is TGTGCCACCAGTGAGACAGGGAAGATAAACTATGGCTACACCTTC.